These T cell receptor beta chains were read from a single sample in a study of blood T cell repertoires in COVID-19. TCRdb's copy holds only in-frame clones and misses some; the assay was immunoSEQ multiplex PCR. The sample shows about 430,000 clones, about 88% of them seen only once. Sequencing was performed on PBMCs or T cells enriched from blood (not recorded which). These receptors all come from a young woman who had been exposed to COVID-19. Each CDR3 is given with its conserved first and last residue. D genes are given only for firm matches. Rows may omit the clone size; those that give it use once, few, many or a size class.

TRBJ1-5 . . TRBV28 TGTGCCAGCCAGGATAGCAATCAGCCCCAGCATTTT CASQDSNQPQHF
TRBJ1-4 . few TRBV19 TGTGCCAGTAACGAACAGCCTAATGAAAAACTGTTTTTT CASNEQPNEKLFF
TRBJ1-4 TRBD1 few TRBV6-5 TGTGCCAGCACAGACAGGGCCTTTAATGAAAAACTGTTTTTT CASTDRAFNEKLFF
TRBJ1-1 . . TRBV28 TGTGCCAGCAGACCCGAACAAAACACTGAAGCTTTCTTT CASRPEQNTEAFF
TRBJ1-5 . . TRBV30 TGTGCCTTCGGCAGGGTCCCCAGCAATCAGCCCCAGCATTTT CAFGRVPSNQPQHF
TRBJ2-1 TRBD1 . TRBV28 TGTGCCAGCAGTTCAGTCCAAGCCCCGGGACAGGGGTGGGATGAGCAGTTCTTC CASSSVQAPGQGWDEQFF
TRBJ1-2 . . TRBV12-3/TRBV12-4 TGTGCCAGCATCTGGGGGGTCAGCTACACCTTC CASIWGVSYTF
TRBJ2-7 TRBD1 . TRBV10-3 TGTGCCATCAGTCCCGGGACAGGGGCAGGGGAGCAGTACTTC CAISPGTGAGEQYF
TRBJ1-2 TRBD1 once TRBV6-1 TGTGCCAGCAGTGAAGTCCAAGGAGGACAGGGGGCGGGCTATGGCTACACCTTC CASSEVQGGQGAGYGYTF
TRBJ1-2 . . TRBV9 TGTGCCAGCAGCGTAGATGGGCGCGACTATGGCTACACCTTC CASSVDGRDYGYTF
TRBJ1-2 TRBD1 . TRBV28 TGTGCCAGCAGTGTGACAGGGGTTGGCTACACCTTC CASSVTGVGYTF
TRBJ2-2 . . TRBV4-1 TGCGCCAGCAGCCTGAACACAGGGAAGGCCGGGGAGCTGTTTTTT CASSLNTGKAGELFF
TRBJ2-6 TRBD1 . TRBV6-1 TGTGCCAGCAGTGACCGGGACAGGAGGCTCTCTGGGGCCAACGTCCTGACTTTC CASSDRDRRLSGANVLTF
TRBJ1-1 TRBD1 . TRBV6-6 TGTGCCAGCACCGACAGGGGAGGGGAGGACACTGAAGCTTTCTTT CASTDRGGEDTEAFF
TRBJ1-3 . . TRBV5-6 TGTGCCAGCAGCCCACGGTTAGACTCTGGAAACACCATATATTTT CASSPRLDSGNTIYF
TRBJ1-4 TRBD1 once TRBV24-1 TGTGCCACCAGGGGGACAGGGGATCATGAAAAACTGTTTTTT CATRGTGDHEKLFF
TRBJ2-3 . . TRBV11-2 TGTGCCAGCAGCTTAGATCCGGACAGAAGCACAGATACGCAGTATTTT CASSLDPDRSTDTQYF
TRBJ2-3 . . TRBV19 TGTGCCAGTAGTACCGGGACAGATACGCAGTATTTT CASSTGTDTQYF
TRBJ1-5 TRBD1 . TRBV6-5 TGTGCCGGCGGGACAGACTACAATCAGCCCCAGCATTTT CAGGTDYNQPQHF
TRBJ2-7 TRBD1 . TRBV5-6 TGTGCCAGCAGCCGCCGGGACAGGCGACTCTCCTACGAGCAGTACTTC CASSRRDRRLSYEQYF
TRBJ1-3 . . TRBV5-4 TGTGCCAGCAGCTTGAAGGGAGGGGACACCATATATTTT CASSLKGGDTIYF
TRBJ1-1 . . TRBV19 TGTGCCAGTAGTATGTCGGAGGGGATGAACACTGAAGCTTTCTTT CASSMSEGMNTEAFF
TRBJ1-2 TRBD1 . TRBV6-5 TGTGCCAGTCACAGGCGGGACAGAGCTTCCTATGGCTACACCTTC CASHRRDRASYGYTF
TRBJ1-6 TRBD1 . TRBV7-3 TGTGCCAGCAGCGCCGGGACAGACTATAATTCACCCCTCCACTTT CASSAGTDYNSPLHF
TRBJ2-1 TRBD1 . TRBV2 TGTGCCAGCAGGACAGGGACCTACAATGAGCAGTTCTTC CASRTGTYNEQFF
TRBJ1-4 TRBD1 . TRBV11-2 TGTGCCAGCAGCACCGGACAGGGAGAGTTTAGCACTAATGAAAAACTGTTTTTT CASSTGQGEFSTNEKLFF
TRBJ1-2 TRBD1 . TRBV28 TGTGCCAGCAGTCTTCCGGGACAGGGGGCGGTGAAATATGGCTACACCTTC CASSLPGQGAVKYGYTF
TRBJ1-2 TRBD1 . TRBV29-1 TGCAGCGCTGAGACAGGGGGTAGCTATGGCTACACCTTC CSAETGGSYGYTF
TRBJ1-2 TRBD1 . TRBV7-6 TGTGCCAGCAGTCCGACAGGGTACAACGCCTATGGCTACACCTTC CASSPTGYNAYGYTF
TRBJ1-1 . few TRBV15 TGTGCCACCAGCAGAGATACTGGTCAGGGTAGGAAAGCTTTCTTT CATSRDTGQGRKAFF
TRBJ1-2 . once TRBV20-1 TGCAGTGCTAGTCCCCAGGGGAGCTATGGCTACACCTTC CSASPQGSYGYTF